Listed below are T cell receptor beta chains from one sample, sequenced in a study of Graves' ophthalmopathy and Graves' hyperthyroidism. MiXCR, run by TCRdb on the multiplex PCR reads, gives a single entry per CDR3 protein. The sample consists of 35,000 to 50,000 distinct CDR3 sequences, approximately 46% of them appearing once. Sequences were obtained from peripheral blood. The receptors were gathered from an adult woman with stable Graves' hyperthyroidism. CDR3s include the opening cysteine and the closing phenylalanine or tryptophan. Each record gives: D gene, J gene, clone size, V gene, CDR3 DNA, CDR3 protein. A D gene is named only where the DNA matches it firmly. Clone size is stated in some rows and not others, as once, few, many or a class when expanded.

D gene: TRBD1; J gene: TRBJ1-2; clone size: many; V gene: TRBV3-1; CDR3 DNA: TGTGCCAGCAGCTCGGACAGGGGATATGGCTACACCTTC; CDR3 protein: CASSSDRGYGYTF
D gene: TRBD2; J gene: TRBJ2-5; clone size: NA; V gene: TRBV7-4; CDR3 DNA: TGTGCCAGCAGCCGGACTAGCGGGAGGGTAGAGACCCAGTACTTC; CDR3 protein: CASSRTSGRVETQYF
D gene: NA; J gene: TRBJ2-7; clone size: NA; V gene: TRBV12-1; CDR3 DNA: TGTGCCAGCAGGTTGGACAGGGGGAAGCAGTACTTC; CDR3 protein: CASRLDRGKQYF
D gene: NA; J gene: TRBJ1-2; clone size: NA; V gene: TRBV6-5; CDR3 DNA: TGTGCCAGCAGTTACACTGAACAGGGCCCCGTTCCTAACTATGGCCACACCTTC; CDR3 protein: CASSYTEQGPVPNYGHTF
D gene: TRBD1; J gene: TRBJ2-7; clone size: NA; V gene: TRBV4-1; CDR3 DNA: TGCGCCAGCACCGGGACAGGGGACCACGAGCGGTACTTC; CDR3 protein: CASTGTGDHERYF
D gene: TRBD2; J gene: TRBJ2-7; clone size: once; V gene: TRBV20-1; CDR3 DNA: TGCAGTGCTAGAGCTTCCGGGGGGGTGAGATACGAGCAGTACTTC; CDR3 protein: CSARASGGVRYEQYF
D gene: NA; J gene: TRBJ1-1; clone size: NA; V gene: TRBV15; CDR3 DNA: TGTGCCACCAGCAGAGACTACGGTAAGAATGAAGCTTTCTTT; CDR3 protein: CATSRDYGKNEAFF
D gene: TRBD1; J gene: TRBJ2-7; clone size: NA; V gene: TRBV9; CDR3 DNA: TGTGCCAGCAGCATGGGACAGGGAATCGAGCAGTACTTC; CDR3 protein: CASSMGQGIEQYF
D gene: NA; J gene: TRBJ1-1; clone size: many; V gene: TRBV11-3; CDR3 DNA: TGTGCCAGCAGCTTAGGGGGTCGGAACACTGAAGCTTTCTTT; CDR3 protein: CASSLGGRNTEAFF
D gene: NA; J gene: TRBJ1-1; clone size: few; V gene: TRBV9; CDR3 DNA: TGTGCCAGCGCAGACGGGACGAACGCTGAAGCTTTCTTT; CDR3 protein: CASADGTNAEAFF
D gene: TRBD1; J gene: TRBJ1-5; clone size: NA; V gene: TRBV6-1; CDR3 DNA: TGTGCCAGCAGGGGGACAGGGGGCCTCAATCAGCCCCAGCATTTT; CDR3 protein: CASRGTGGLNQPQHF
D gene: TRBD1; J gene: TRBJ1-5; clone size: many; V gene: TRBV5-1; CDR3 DNA: TGCGCCAGCAGCCCGGACAGGGGACAGCCCCAGCATTTT; CDR3 protein: CASSPDRGQPQHF
D gene: NA; J gene: TRBJ2-2; clone size: many; V gene: TRBV4-2; CDR3 DNA: TGTGCCAGCAGCCAAGATGGTGTAACCGGGGAGCTGTTTTTT; CDR3 protein: CASSQDGVTGELFF
D gene: NA; J gene: TRBJ2-5; clone size: NA; V gene: TRBV20-1; CDR3 DNA: TGCAGTGCTAGAGATGTTGGGTACCAAGAGACCCAGTACTTC; CDR3 protein: CSARDVGYQETQYF
D gene: TRBD2; J gene: TRBJ2-7; clone size: NA; V gene: TRBV7-9; CDR3 DNA: TGTGCCAGCAGCAGGACTAGCGGGAGTATTTACGAGCAGTACTTC; CDR3 protein: CASSRTSGSIYEQYF
D gene: TRBD2; J gene: TRBJ2-5; clone size: NA; V gene: TRBV24-1; CDR3 DNA: TGTGCCACCAGTGATGCGACTAGCGGGGGGCCCCCGACCCAGTACTTC; CDR3 protein: CATSDATSGGPPTQYF
D gene: NA; J gene: TRBJ1-2; clone size: once; V gene: TRBV20-1; CDR3 DNA: TGCAGTGCTAGAGGTGCAGGGGAATACTATGGCTACACCTTC; CDR3 protein: CSARGAGEYYGYTF
D gene: NA; J gene: TRBJ2-3; clone size: NA; V gene: TRBV27; CDR3 DNA: TGTGCCAGCAGTTTAGCCGCGGAGATTATGAGCACAGATACTCAGTATTTT; CDR3 protein: CASSLAAEIMSTDTQYF
D gene: NA; J gene: TRBJ2-1; clone size: NA; V gene: TRBV13; CDR3 DNA: TGTGCCAGCAGCCCGACAAGGTTGTCGGGTGAGCAGTTCTTC; CDR3 protein: CASSPTRLSGEQFF
D gene: NA; J gene: TRBJ1-1; clone size: NA; V gene: TRBV2; CDR3 DNA: TGTGCCAGCAGTTCCGGACAGAATAGTGAAGCTTTCTTT; CDR3 protein: CASSSGQNSEAFF
D gene: NA; J gene: TRBJ1-1; clone size: NA; V gene: TRBV20-1; CDR3 DNA: TGCAGTGCTAGAGGCGGGGTAGCTTTCTTT; CDR3 protein: CSARGGVAFF
D gene: TRBD1; J gene: TRBJ1-2; clone size: many; V gene: TRBV3-1; CDR3 DNA: TGTGCCAGCAGCCCACCTCCGGGACAGGGGAACTATGGCTACACCTTC; CDR3 protein: CASSPPPGQGNYGYTF
D gene: NA; J gene: TRBJ2-5; clone size: NA; V gene: TRBV6-6; CDR3 DNA: TGTGCCACCTACAGAGGAAAGGCCCAGTACTTC; CDR3 protein: CATYRGKAQYF
D gene: TRBD1; J gene: TRBJ1-5; clone size: medium-sized; V gene: TRBV10-3; CDR3 DNA: TGTGCCATCAGCGGGACAGACTATAGCAATCAGCCCCAGCATTTT; CDR3 protein: CAISGTDYSNQPQHF
D gene: NA; J gene: TRBJ2-5; clone size: many; V gene: TRBV5-8; CDR3 DNA: TGTGCCAGCAGCTTGACACAGGTTGAAGAGACCCAGTACTTC; CDR3 protein: CASSLTQVEETQYF